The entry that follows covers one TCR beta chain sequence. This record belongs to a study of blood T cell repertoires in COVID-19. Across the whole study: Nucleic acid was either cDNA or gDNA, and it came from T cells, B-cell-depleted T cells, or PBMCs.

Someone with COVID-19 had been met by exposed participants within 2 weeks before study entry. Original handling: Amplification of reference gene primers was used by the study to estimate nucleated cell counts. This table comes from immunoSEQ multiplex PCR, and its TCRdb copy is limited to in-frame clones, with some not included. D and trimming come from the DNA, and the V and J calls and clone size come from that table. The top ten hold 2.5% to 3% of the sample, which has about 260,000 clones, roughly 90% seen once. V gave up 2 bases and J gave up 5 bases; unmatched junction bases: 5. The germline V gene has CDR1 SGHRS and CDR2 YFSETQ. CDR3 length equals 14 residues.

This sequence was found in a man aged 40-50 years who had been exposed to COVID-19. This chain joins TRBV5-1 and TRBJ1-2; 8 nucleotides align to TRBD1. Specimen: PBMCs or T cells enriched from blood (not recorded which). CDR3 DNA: TGCGCCAGCAGCTTAGACAGGGGACGGTATGGCTACACCTTC. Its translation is CASSLDRGRYGYTF.